The 18 T cell receptor beta chains listed next were all sequenced from one sample in a study of shared clonotypes between healthy human individuals (dated by TCRdb to about 2020). Receptor libraries were prepared by the immunoSEQ multiplex PCR assay. TCRdb obtained this table from immuneACCESS and retained in-frame rearrangements with V and J assigned. These tables miss some clones; where compared with another copy, unresolved V genes account for less than half of the shortfall, and the remainder is unexplained. This sample gives approximately 980,000 clones in total; around 80% of them show up just once. The ten most abundant clones make up about 1.5% of the sample. Material for sequencing was memory CD4+ T cells sorted from blood. This specimen's cell subset or site label, interpreted: CD45RA-negative fraction. These receptors were taken from a man aged 18 to 30 in good health.

This clone showed up just a few times. The gene calls are TRBV6-6 and TRBJ2-7; tentative D call: TRBD1 (6 bases). V was pared by 4 bases and J by 4 bases, with 8 bases between. Germline CDR1 reads MNHNY; CDR2 reads SVGAGI (reference sequence). The CDR3 loop spans 12 amino acids. The CDR3 coding sequence is TGTGCCAGCAGTTTACAGGGATACGAGCAGTACTTC. It encodes CASSLQGYEQYF.

This clone was seen only once. The CDR3 DNA is TGTGCCAGCAGCTTAGCCCGGACAGGGAGGACCGGGGAGCTGTTTTTT. Encoded protein: CASSLARTGRTGELFF. V gene TRBV11-2 combines with J gene TRBJ2-2; TRBD1 aligns across 8 bases. V gave up 1 base and J gave up 5 bases; unmatched junction bases: 6. CDR3 length: 16 residues. Germline V gene data show CDR1 as SGHAT and CDR2 as FQNNGV.

J is TRBJ1-2 and V is TRBV28; 7 bases map to TRBD1. The ends lost 6 bases at V and 2 bases at J; junction bases unmatched: 6. The CDR3 length is 14 residues. Germline V gene lookup returns CDR1 MDHEN and CDR2 SYDVKM. CDR3 protein: CASRISGGNYGYTF. CDR3 DNA sequence: TGTGCCAGCAGAATATCAGGGGGAAACTATGGCTACACCTTC.

Note on this clone: The sample carries other DNA sequences with the same CDR3. The rearrangement links TRBV6-5 to TRBJ1-2; 10 bases match TRBD1. This CDR3 comprises 15 residues. Germline V gives CDR1 MNHEY, CDR2 SVGAGI. V shed 4 bases, J shed 5 bases, and the junction held 7 bases outside the gene matches. The CDR3 spells CASSSPGQGNYGYTF. CDR3 nucleotide sequence: TGTGCCAGCAGTTCTCCGGGACAGGGGAATTATGGCTACACCTTC.

There are a few counts of this clone. One end of the junction fails to match germline, which may point to a read error. CDR3 DNA: TGTGCTAGCAGCTTCGCGGGGACCGGGGAGCTGTTTTTT. Its translation: CASSFAGTGELFF. The rearrangement uses TRBV7-7 and TRBJ2-2; TRBD2 is a possible D gene (6 bases). Germline CDR1 SSHAT, CDR2 FNYEAQ (reference sequence). This CDR3 region has 13 residues.

The CDR3 DNA follows: TGTGCCAGCAGTGCGGTCAGTTACGAGCAGTACTTC. Amino acid sequence: CASSAVSYEQYF. The genes are TRBV2 and TRBJ2-7; D gene uncertain. The ends were cut back, 4 bases at V and 4 bases at J, with 8 bases in the middle. Germline values: CDR1 SNHLY, CDR2 FYNNEI. This CDR3 spans 12 amino acids.

This chain uses TRBV7-8 with TRBJ2-3; TRBD1 matches at 8 bases. CDR1 is SGHVS and CDR2 is FQNEAQ in the germline V gene. The CDR3 consists of 14 residues. V trimming: 6 bases; J trimming: 1 base; junction bases outside the gene matches: 3. CDR3 residues: CASRSTGGTDTQYF. In nucleotides, the CDR3 is TGTGCCAGCAGGTCGACAGGGGGCACAGATACGCAGTATTTT. Supplemented by reference TRBV7-8 and TRBJ2-3, the full variable domain reads GAGVSQSPRYKVAKRGQDVALRCDPISGHVSLFWYQQALGQGPEFLTYFQNEAQLDKSGLPSDRFFAERPEGSVSTLKIQRTQQEDSAVYLCASRSTGGTDTQYFGPGTRLTVL.

This clone was seen just once. The identical CDR3 is also encoded by other nucleotide sequences in the sample. CDR3: CASSLGGTGSHEQYF. CDR3 bases: TGCGCCAGCAGCTTGGGTGGGACAGGGTCCCACGAGCAGTACTTC. The V call is TRBV5-1, the J call TRBJ2-7; 9 bases fit TRBD1. Germline values: CDR1 SGHRS, CDR2 YFSETQ. The V gene end was trimmed by 0 bases and the J gene end by 5 bases; junction bases not matched to a gene: 6. This CDR3 is built from 15 residues.

This clone has only a few counts. This chain links TRBV5-5 with TRBJ2-7; TRBD2 might be the D (6 bases). V was shortened by 4 bases and J by 1 base, with 12 bases between the two germline ends. The CDR3 sequence is 14 residues long. From germline, CDR1 is SGHKS and CDR2 YYEKEE (reference sequence). DNA of the CDR3: TGTGCCAGCAGCGTCAGGGAGGATTCCTACGAGCAGTACTTC. This sequence encodes CASSVREDSYEQYF.

V usage is TRBV5-1 and J usage is TRBJ2-3, with 10 bases fitting TRBD2. The V gene's germline CDR1 is SGHRS and CDR2 YFSETQ. The CDR3 length is 16 residues. Losses at the gene ends were 9 bases for V and 4 bases for J; bases not matched to a gene: 14. In DNA form, the CDR3 reads TGCGCCACCAGATTATTTCTAGCGGGAGTTGCAGATACGCAGTATTTT. The encoded protein is CATRLFLAGVADTQYF.

The sample holds a few counts of this clone. CDR3 bases: TGTGCCAGCAGCTCGTCCCGGGACAGGGTGGGTACTGAAGCTTTCTTT. It yields the protein CASSSSRDRVGTEAFF. This chain links TRBV7-9 with TRBJ1-1, with 9 bases identical to TRBD1. Germline V gene sequence: CDR1 SEHNR, CDR2 FQNEAQ (reference sequence). CDR3 size: 16 residues. V gave up 4 bases and J gave up 5 bases; unmatched junction bases: 11.

This chain uses TRBV19 with TRBJ2-5; D gene uncertain. The CDR3 contains 12 residues. V lost 8 bases and J 4 bases, leaving 11 bases between the germline ends. Germline V CDR1 and CDR2: LNHDA, SQIVND (reference sequence). The CDR3 here is CASSETAETQYF. CDR3 bases: TGTGCCAGTTCGGAAACCGCAGAGACCCAGTACTTC.

Here the CDR3 reads CAGGGGLYEQYF. The CDR3 DNA reads as TGTGCCGGGGGAGGGGGCTTATACGAGCAGTACTTC. J is TRBJ2-7 and V is TRBV6-1, with D possibly being TRBD1 or TRBD2 (7 bases each). Trimming cost V 11 bases and J 4 bases, with 15 bases left between them. The CDR3 loop spans 12 amino acids. Germline CDR1 reads MNHNS; CDR2 reads SASEGT.

This sequence joins TRBV5-1 and TRBJ1-1, with D possibly being TRBD1 (6 bases). The CDR3 extends over 16 amino acids. With 4 bases removed from V and 3 bases from J, the gap between germline ends came to 19 bases. Germline V CDR1 and CDR2: SGHRS, YFSETQ. The CDR3, as DNA: TGCGCCAGCAGCGTGGCCGGGGGCCGACGGGACACTGAAGCTTTCTTT. It specifies CASSVAGGRRDTEAFF. The full variable domain, its missing parts supplied by reference TRBV5-1 and TRBJ1-1, is KAGVTQTPRYLIKTRGQQVTLSCSPISGHRSVSWYQQTPGQGLQFLFEYFSETQRNKGNFPGRFSGRQFSNSRSEMNVSTLELGDSALYLCASSVAGGRRDTEAFFGQGTRLTVV.

The rearrangement uses TRBV28 and TRBJ2-7; D possibly matches TRBD1 or TRBD2 (5 bases each). Germline CDR1 reads MDHEN; CDR2 reads SYDVKM. The CDR3 consists of 14 residues. The V end lost 5 bases, the J end lost 5 bases, and 16 bases lay between the germline ends. CDR3 residues: CASSSAGAMDEQYF. In DNA, the CDR3 is TGTGCCAGCAGTAGTGCCGGGGCGATGGACGAGCAGTACTTC.

The table lists this clone with a few counts. This chain connects TRBV10-1 to TRBJ1-1; 7 nucleotides agree with TRBD1. Trimming took 7 bases from V and 1 from J; bases not matched to a gene: 3. Germline CDR1 reads WNHNN; CDR2 reads SYGVQD (reference sequence). The CDR3 loop spans 13 amino acids. The CDR3 loop is CASMGQKNTEAFF. CDR3 nucleotides: TGCGCCAGCATGGGACAGAAGAACACTGAAGCTTTCTTT.

The chain carries TRBV5-5 and TRBJ1-1; no reliable D call. Per the germline V gene, CDR1 is SGHKS and CDR2 is YYEKEE (reference sequence). Trimming shortened V by 3 bases and J by 2 bases, and 8 bases separated the two germline ends. This CDR3 contains 13 residues. CDR3 loop: CASSWSRNTEAFF. In DNA form, the CDR3 reads TGTGCCAGCAGCTGGAGCCGAAACACTGAAGCTTTCTTT.

The CDR3 DNA follows: TGTGCCAGCAGCCAGGGCCCCAACCGATACGAGCAGTACTTC. Residues: CASSQGPNRYEQYF. The V gene is TRBV7-2, the J gene TRBJ2-7, with D perhaps TRBD1 (5 bases). V was pared by 5 bases and J by 4 bases, with 15 bases between. The CDR3 is 14 residues long. CDR1 SGHTA and CDR2 FQGNSA come from the germline V gene.